Listed below are T cell receptor beta chains from one sample, sequenced in a study of cytomegalovirus exposure and HLA in healthy donors. TCRdb keeps only in-frame clones here, not all; method: immunoSEQ multiplex PCR. Among 150,000 to 200,000 clones listed, roughly four fifths were seen once. The sequenced material came from PBMCs. The source of these receptors is a woman between 25 and 40 years old in good health and CMV-seropositive. Each CDR3 is given with its conserved first and last residue. D genes are given only for firm matches. Clone size is given for some rows only: seen once, a few or many times, or a class if the clone is expanded.

j_call	d_call	clone_size	v_call	cdr3_nt	cdr3_aa
TRBJ2-7	TRBD2	-	TRBV5-6	TGTGCCAGCAGCTTGGGGCGGGGGGGCTCCTACGAGCAGTACTTC	CASSLGRGGSYEQYF
TRBJ2-7	TRBD1	few	TRBV6-5	TGTGCCAGCAGTTACTCGTCAGGGGGCAACGAGCAGTACTTC	CASSYSSGGNEQYF
TRBJ1-2	TRBD1	once	TRBV6-5	TGTGCCAGCCAGGGGGTATATGGCTACACCTTC	CASQGVYGYTF
TRBJ1-6	TRBD1	-	TRBV5-1	TGCGCCAGCAGCTTCGCCACCGACAGGGGTGGCTCACCCCTCCACTTT	CASSFATDRGGSPLHF
TRBJ1-6	TRBD1	few	TRBV7-2	TGTGCCAGCAGCGCGCAGGGGACAGAAAATTCACCCCTCCACTTT	CASSAQGTENSPLHF
TRBJ1-2	-	-	TRBV6-1	TGTGCCAGCAGTGAACACAGGGTAATAAGAATCAACTATGGCTACACCTTC	CASSEHRVIRINYGYTF
TRBJ2-3	-	-	TRBV7-2	TGTGCCAGCAGCTTAGGTCCCGGAGGTACGCAGTATTTT	CASSLGPGGTQYF
TRBJ1-1	-	-	TRBV6-5	TGTGCCAGCAGCCAACAGGGGAACACTGAAGCTTTCTTT	CASSQQGNTEAFF
TRBJ1-4	-	-	TRBV27	TGTGCCAGCAGTTTTTGGCAGAATGAAAAACTGTTTTTT	CASSFWQNEKLFF
TRBJ1-2	-	-	TRBV29-1	TGCAGCGTCTCAGGGGCCTATGGCTACACCTTC	CSVSGAYGYTF
TRBJ1-5	-	-	TRBV10-3	TGTGCCATCAGTGAATTAAGTCAGGATCAGCCCCAGCATTTT	CAISELSQDQPQHF
TRBJ2-7	-	-	TRBV15	TGTGCCACCAGCAGAGATCTCGGAGTCGCCTACGAGCAGTACTTC	CATSRDLGVAYEQYF
TRBJ1-1	-	-	TRBV5-4	TGTGCCAGCAGCCCTCAAAGGGGTATGAACACTGAAGCTTTCTTT	CASSPQRGMNTEAFF
TRBJ2-1	-	medium-sized	TRBV5-4	TGTGCCAGCAGCTTGGGGGGAGCTAGCTCCTACAATGAGCAGTTCTTC	CASSLGGASSYNEQFF
TRBJ2-2	TRBD2	-	TRBV6-1	TGTGCCAGCAGTGACTTAGGACTAGCGGGAGGGGACTTCACCGGGGAGCTGTTTTTT	CASSDLGLAGGDFTGELFF
TRBJ2-5	-	few	TRBV19	TGTGCCAGTAGTACCAGTGGGGCTCACCAAGAGACCCAGTACTTC	CASSTSGAHQETQYF
TRBJ2-1	-	-	TRBV6-1	TGTGCCAGCAGTGAAATTCTGAGAGTTAACAATGAGCAGTTCTTC	CASSEILRVNNEQFF
TRBJ2-5	TRBD1	-	TRBV4-1	TGCGCCAGCAGACCCTGGGACAGCTCCGGTGAGACCCAGTACTTC	CASRPWDSSGETQYF
TRBJ1-4	-	-	TRBV30	TGTGCCTGGAGTCGAGACCCGTCGGGTGAAAAACTGTTTTTT	CAWSRDPSGEKLFF
TRBJ1-2	TRBD1	-	TRBV19	TGTGCCAGTAGTGTCGAAGCGACAGGGGGACGGGGCTACACCTTC	CASSVEATGGRGYTF
TRBJ1-2	-	-	TRBV4-3	TGCGCCAGCAGCCAAGGGGTAGAGGACTATGGCTACACCTTC	CASSQGVEDYGYTF
TRBJ1-4	-	-	TRBV11-2	TGTGCCAGCAGCCTAGACGGGATTGGTGAAAAACTGTTTTTT	CASSLDGIGEKLFF
TRBJ2-7	-	-	TRBV13	TGTGCCAGCAGCTCCAGGGGCGGTTACGAGCAGTACTTC	CASSSRGGYEQYF
TRBJ2-7	-	few	TRBV7-2	TGTGCCAGCAGCTTAGACTCCACCTACGAGCAGTACTTC	CASSLDSTYEQYF
TRBJ1-4	TRBD1	-	TRBV5-1	TGCGCCAGCAGCCTACGAGGGACAGGCTCAAATGAAAAACTGTTTTTT	CASSLRGTGSNEKLFF
TRBJ2-3	-	-	TRBV19	TGTGCCAGTAGTATACTGGGGGCGAGCACAGATACGCAGTATTTT	CASSILGASTDTQYF
TRBJ2-3	TRBD2	once	TRBV5-1	TGCGCCAGCAGCTGGGCGGGGGGGCCAGAAGATACGCAGTATTTT	CASSWAGGPEDTQYF
TRBJ1-2	TRBD1	-	TRBV19	TGTGCCAGTAGCCCGGACAGGGGGCAGGGCTACACCTTC	CASSPDRGQGYTF
TRBJ1-2	-	-	TRBV7-9	TGTGCCAGCAGCCCGGCGGGCCAGGGCTACACCTTC	CASSPAGQGYTF
TRBJ2-6	-	once	TRBV18	TGTGCCAGCTCACCATTCCCCGCAGGCCTGACCTCTGGGGCCAACGTCCTGACTTTC	CASSPFPAGLTSGANVLTF
TRBJ1-2	-	-	TRBV5-1	TGCGCCAGCAGCTTCTCCGGGACAATGAGAGAGAACACCTTC	CASSFSGTMRENTF
TRBJ1-6	-	-	TRBV27	TGTGCCAGCAGTTTTCAGGCCCACAATTCACCCCTCCACTTT	CASSFQAHNSPLHF
TRBJ2-3	-	few	TRBV27	TGTGCCAGCAGTTTATCGATGAGGGATACGCAGTATTTT	CASSLSMRDTQYF
TRBJ2-7	-	-	TRBV30	TGTGCCTGGAGCCGCCTCCTCCCGGGGTCCTACGAGCAGTACTTC	CAWSRLLPGSYEQYF
TRBJ1-1	-	-	TRBV28	TGTGCCAGCATCCATTACGAGGGTACTGAAGCTTTCTTT	CASIHYEGTEAFF
TRBJ2-7	TRBD2	-	TRBV28	TGTGCCAGCAGACCCCTTCAGGGACTACCGACCTCAGACGAGCAGTACTTC	CASRPLQGLPTSDEQYF
TRBJ2-3	-	-	TRBV20-1	TGCAGTGCTAGGAAGCCGGATACGCAGTATTTT	CSARKPDTQYF
TRBJ2-5	-	-	TRBV9	TGTGCCAGCAGCGTAGACCAAGCGAAGACCCAGTACTTC	CASSVDQAKTQYF
TRBJ1-2	TRBD1	-	TRBV30	TGTGCCTGGAGGTTCGGACAGGGGGCAATAAATGGCTACACCTTC	CAWRFGQGAINGYTF
TRBJ2-7	TRBD2	-	TRBV19	TGTGCCAGTAGTAAGGAGCGGGGGCTGTACGAGCAGTACTTC	CASSKERGLYEQYF
TRBJ2-1	-	-	TRBV5-5	TGTGCCAGCAGCCCCTGGCAGTCCTACAATGAGCAGTTCTTC	CASSPWQSYNEQFF
TRBJ1-2	TRBD1	-	TRBV4-1	TGCGCCAGCAGACCGACAGGGAATTTCTATGGCTACACCTTC	CASRPTGNFYGYTF
TRBJ2-1	-	-	TRBV30	TGTGCCTGGAGTGTTTCCTTTAACAATGAGCAGTTCTTC	CAWSVSFNNEQFF
TRBJ1-6	TRBD1	-	TRBV19	TGTGCCAGTAGTATCGTGTGGACAGGGGATTCACCCCTCCACTTT	CASSIVWTGDSPLHF
TRBJ2-4	-	-	TRBV4-3	TGCGCCAGCAGCCAAGTAGTAAACCTAGCCAAAAACATTCAGTACTTC	CASSQVVNLAKNIQYF
TRBJ2-5	TRBD1	-	TRBV7-9	TGTGCCAGCAGCTTCCCTTACAGGGGAGAGACCCAGTACTTC	CASSFPYRGETQYF
TRBJ1-1	-	-	TRBV10-1	TGCGCCAGCAGTGAGGACTCTGAAGCTTTCTTT	CASSEDSEAFF
TRBJ1-3	TRBD1	-	TRBV5-6	TGTGCCAGCAGCCTGGACAGGGTTTCAAACACCATATATTTT	CASSLDRVSNTIYF
TRBJ2-1	TRBD2	-	TRBV5-1	TGCGCCAGCAGCCTGAGGACTAGCGGGAGGGCCAGGTACAATGAGCAGTTCTTC	CASSLRTSGRARYNEQFF
TRBJ1-1	TRBD1	-	TRBV30	TGTGCCTGGAGTGGGACAGGGCGTACTGAAGCTTTCTTT	CAWSGTGRTEAFF
TRBJ1-2	TRBD1	-	TRBV7-2	TGTGCCAGCAGCTTGGTGACAGGGGGCAATGGCTACACCTTC	CASSLVTGGNGYTF
TRBJ2-7	TRBD1	-	TRBV7-2	TGTGCCAGCAGCTTTTTCGGGACAGGGAGGGAGCAGTACTTC	CASSFFGTGREQYF
TRBJ2-6	-	-	TRBV2	TGTGCCAGCAGTGAAGCAGCTCCTAGGACTGCCCACTCTGGGGCCAACGTCCTGACTTTC	CASSEAAPRTAHSGANVLTF
TRBJ2-1	-	few	TRBV4-2	TGTGCCAGCAGCCAAGATTCAGCTGGACAGAGACACTACAATGAGCAGTTCTTC	CASSQDSAGQRHYNEQFF
TRBJ1-6	-	-	TRBV30	TGTGCCTGGAGTGGGGGAGGGGGTTCACCCCTCCACTTT	CAWSGGGGSPLHF